The entry below describes one T cell receptor (beta chain). This specimen belongs to a study of tumor-infiltrating lymphocytes in oesophageal squamous cell carcinoma. Looked up from germline, CDR1 is SGHTA and CDR2 is FQGNSA. The CDR3 has 17 amino acids. MiXCR, applied by TCRdb to the PCR reads, yields one record per CDR3 protein. The sample includes 9,000 or so distinct CDR3 sequences, around two thirds of them seen just once. This TCR derives from a female donor with esophageal squamous cell carcinoma. V and J are TRBV7-2 and TRBJ2-5; 9 bases match TRBD1. The better agreement between TRBJ2-1 and the DNA end casts doubt on the J call. The sequencing input was esophageal tumor tissue. CDR3 sequence: CASSLVVGQGRDNEQFF. The CDR3 DNA reads TGTGCCAGCAGCTTAGTGGTGGGACAGGGTCGGGACAATGAGCAGTTCTTC.